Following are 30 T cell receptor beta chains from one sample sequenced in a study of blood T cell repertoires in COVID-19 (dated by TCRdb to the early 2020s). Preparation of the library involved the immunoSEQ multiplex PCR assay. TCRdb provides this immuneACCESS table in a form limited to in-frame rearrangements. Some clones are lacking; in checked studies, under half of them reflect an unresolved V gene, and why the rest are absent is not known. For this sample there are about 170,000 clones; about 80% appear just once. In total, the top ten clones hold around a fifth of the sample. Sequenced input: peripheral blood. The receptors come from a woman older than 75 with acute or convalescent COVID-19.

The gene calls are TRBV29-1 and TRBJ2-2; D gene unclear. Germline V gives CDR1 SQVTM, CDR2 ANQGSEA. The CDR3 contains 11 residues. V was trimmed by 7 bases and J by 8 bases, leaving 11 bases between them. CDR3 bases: TGCAGCGGCCTAGTGGCTGGGGAGCTGTTTTTT. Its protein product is CSGLVAGELFF.

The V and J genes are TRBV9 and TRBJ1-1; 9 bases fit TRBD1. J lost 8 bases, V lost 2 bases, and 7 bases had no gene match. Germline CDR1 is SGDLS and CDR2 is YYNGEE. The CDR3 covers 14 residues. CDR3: CASSVQDRGVEAFF. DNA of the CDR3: TGTGCCAGCAGCGTCCAGGACAGGGGAGTCGAAGCTTTCTTT.

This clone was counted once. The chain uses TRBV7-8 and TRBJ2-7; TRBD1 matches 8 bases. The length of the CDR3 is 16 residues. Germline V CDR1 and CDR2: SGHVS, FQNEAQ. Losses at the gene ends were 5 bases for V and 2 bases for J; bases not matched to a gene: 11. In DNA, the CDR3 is TGTGCCAGCAGCCGAGACCCGACAGGGGCGGCCTACGAGCAGTACTTC. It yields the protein CASSRDPTGAAYEQYF.

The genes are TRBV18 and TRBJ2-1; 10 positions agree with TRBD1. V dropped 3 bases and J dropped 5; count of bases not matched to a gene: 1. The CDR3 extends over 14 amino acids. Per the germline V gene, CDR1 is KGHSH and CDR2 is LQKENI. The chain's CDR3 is CASSPGTGDNEQFF. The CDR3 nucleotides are TGTGCCAGCTCACCTGGGACAGGGGACAATGAGCAGTTCTTC.

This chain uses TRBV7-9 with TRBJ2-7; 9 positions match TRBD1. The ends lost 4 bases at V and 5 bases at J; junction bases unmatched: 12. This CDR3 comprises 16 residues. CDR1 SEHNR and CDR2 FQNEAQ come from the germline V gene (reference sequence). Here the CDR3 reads CASSSGPGTGKNEQYF. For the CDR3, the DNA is TGTGCCAGCAGCTCCGGTCCCGGGACAGGGAAAAACGAGCAGTACTTC.

The chain's CDR3 is CASSREGNTEAFF. DNA of the CDR3: TGCGCCAGCAGCCGGGAGGGGAACACTGAAGCTTTCTTT. The chain joins TRBV5-1 to TRBJ1-1; D gene ambiguous. Germline CDR1 and CDR2: SGHRS and YFSETQ. Trimming shortened V by 4 bases and J by 1 base, and 8 bases separated the two germline ends. The length of the CDR3 is 13 residues.

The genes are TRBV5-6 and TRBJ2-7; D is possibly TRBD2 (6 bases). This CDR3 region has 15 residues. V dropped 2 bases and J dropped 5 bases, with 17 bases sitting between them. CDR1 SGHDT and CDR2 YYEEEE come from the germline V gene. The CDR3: CASSFTGEELHEQYF. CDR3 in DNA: TGTGCCAGCAGCTTTACGGGAGAAGAACTGCACGAGCAGTACTTC.

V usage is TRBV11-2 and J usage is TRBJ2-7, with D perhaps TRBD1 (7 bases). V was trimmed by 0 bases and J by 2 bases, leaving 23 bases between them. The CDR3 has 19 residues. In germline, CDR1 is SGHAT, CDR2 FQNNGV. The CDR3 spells CASSLDSTQSRGATYEQYF. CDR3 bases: TGTGCCAGCAGCTTAGACTCCACCCAATCCAGGGGGGCCACCTACGAGCAGTACTTC.

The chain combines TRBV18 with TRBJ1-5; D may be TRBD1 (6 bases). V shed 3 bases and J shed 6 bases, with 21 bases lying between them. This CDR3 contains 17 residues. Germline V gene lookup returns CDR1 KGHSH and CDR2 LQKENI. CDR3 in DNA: TGTGCCAGCTCACCTCTGGGGGCAGGAGGAAGCGGTCAGCCCCAGCATTTT. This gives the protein CASSPLGAGGSGQPQHF.

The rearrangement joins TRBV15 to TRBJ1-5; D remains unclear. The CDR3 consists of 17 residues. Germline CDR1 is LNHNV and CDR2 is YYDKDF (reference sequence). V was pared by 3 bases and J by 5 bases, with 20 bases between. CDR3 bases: TGTGCCACCAGCAGGGATTGGGAGGGAAGAGCCGATCAGCCCCAGCATTTT. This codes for CATSRDWEGRADQPQHF.

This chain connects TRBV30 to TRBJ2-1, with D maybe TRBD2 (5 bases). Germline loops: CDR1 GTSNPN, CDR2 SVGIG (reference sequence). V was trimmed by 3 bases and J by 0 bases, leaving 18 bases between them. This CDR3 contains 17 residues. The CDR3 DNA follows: TGTGCCTGGAGGGACTTCCTGGGCCTCTCCTCCTACAATGAGCAGTTCTTC. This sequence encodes CAWRDFLGLSSYNEQFF. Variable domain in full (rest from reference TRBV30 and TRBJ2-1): SQTIHQWPATLVQPVGSPLSLECTVEGTSNPNLYWYRQAAGRGLQLLFYSVGIGQISSEVPQNLSASRPQDRQFILSSKKLLLSDSGFYLCAWRDFLGLSSYNEQFFGPGTRLTVL.

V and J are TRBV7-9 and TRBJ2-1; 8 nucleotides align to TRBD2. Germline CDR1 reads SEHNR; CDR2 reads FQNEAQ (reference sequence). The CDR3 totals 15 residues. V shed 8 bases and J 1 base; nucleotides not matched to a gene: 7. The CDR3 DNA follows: TGTGCCAGCCGTCCCAGACTAGCGTCCTACAATGAGCAGTTCTTC. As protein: CASRPRLASYNEQFF.

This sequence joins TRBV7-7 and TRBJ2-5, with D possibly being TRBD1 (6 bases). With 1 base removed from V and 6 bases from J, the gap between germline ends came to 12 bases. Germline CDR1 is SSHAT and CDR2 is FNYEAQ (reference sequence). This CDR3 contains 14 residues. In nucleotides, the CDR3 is TGTGCCAGCAGCTTAGGGCAGGGGTGGAAGACCCAGTACTTC. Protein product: CASSLGQGWKTQYF.

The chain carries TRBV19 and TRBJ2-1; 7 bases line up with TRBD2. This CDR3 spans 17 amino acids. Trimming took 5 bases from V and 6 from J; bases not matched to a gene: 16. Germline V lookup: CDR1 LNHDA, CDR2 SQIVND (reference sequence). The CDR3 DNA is TGTGCCAGTAGTCTTGCGGGAGCTAGCGGAGCCTTCAATGAGCAGTTCTTC. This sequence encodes CASSLAGASGAFNEQFF. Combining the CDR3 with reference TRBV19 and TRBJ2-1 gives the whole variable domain DGGITQSPKYLFRKEGQNVTLSCEQNLNHDAMYWYRQDPGQGLRLIYYSQIVNDFQKGDIAEGYSVSREKKESFPLTVTSAQKNPTAFYLCASSLAGASGAFNEQFFGPGTRLTVL.

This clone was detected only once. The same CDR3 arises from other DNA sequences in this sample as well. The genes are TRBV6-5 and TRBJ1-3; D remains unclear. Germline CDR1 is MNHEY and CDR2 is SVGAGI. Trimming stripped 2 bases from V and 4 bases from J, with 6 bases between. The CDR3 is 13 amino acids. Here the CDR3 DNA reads TGTGCCAGCAGTTACCCGGGGGGAAACACCATATATTTT. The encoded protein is CASSYPGGNTIYF.

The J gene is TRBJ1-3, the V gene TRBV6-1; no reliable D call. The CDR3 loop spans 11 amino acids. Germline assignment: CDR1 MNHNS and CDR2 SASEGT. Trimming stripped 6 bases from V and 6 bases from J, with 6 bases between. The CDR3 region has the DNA TGTGCCAGCAGCCTATCAAACACCATATATTTT. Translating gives CASSLSNTIYF.

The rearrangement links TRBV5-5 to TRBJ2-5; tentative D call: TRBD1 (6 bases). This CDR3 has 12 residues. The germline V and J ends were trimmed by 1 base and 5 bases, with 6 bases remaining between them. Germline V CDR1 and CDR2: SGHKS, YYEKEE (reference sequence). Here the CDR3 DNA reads TGTGCCAGCAGCTTGCAGGGGGAGACCCAGTACTTC. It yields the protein CASSLQGETQYF.

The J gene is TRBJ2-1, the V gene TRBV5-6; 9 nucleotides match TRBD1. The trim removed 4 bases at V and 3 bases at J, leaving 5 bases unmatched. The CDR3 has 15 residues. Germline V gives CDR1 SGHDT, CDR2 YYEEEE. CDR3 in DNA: TGTGCCAGCAGCCCAGGGACAGGGTTCTACAATGAGCAGTTCTTC. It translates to CASSPGTGFYNEQFF.

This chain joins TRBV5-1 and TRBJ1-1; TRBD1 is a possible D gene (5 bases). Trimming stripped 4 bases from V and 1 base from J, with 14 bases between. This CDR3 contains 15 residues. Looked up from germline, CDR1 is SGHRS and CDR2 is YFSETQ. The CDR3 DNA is TGCGCCAGCAGCCCGCGGGGGAACCAGAACACTGAAGCTTTCTTT. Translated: CASSPRGNQNTEAFF.

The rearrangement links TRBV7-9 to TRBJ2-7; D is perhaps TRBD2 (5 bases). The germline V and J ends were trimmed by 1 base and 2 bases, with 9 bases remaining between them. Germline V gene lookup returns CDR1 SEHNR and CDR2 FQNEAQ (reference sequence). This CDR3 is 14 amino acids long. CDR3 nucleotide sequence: TGTGCCAGCAGCTTAGAAAGTAGCGCCTACGAGCAGTACTTC. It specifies CASSLESSAYEQYF. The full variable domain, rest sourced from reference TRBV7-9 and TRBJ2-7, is DTGVSQNPRHKITKRGQNVTFRCDPISEHNRLYWYRQTLGQGPEFLTYFQNEAQLEKSRLLSDRFSAERPKGSFSTLEIQRTEQGDSAMYLCASSLESSAYEQYFGPGTRLTVT.

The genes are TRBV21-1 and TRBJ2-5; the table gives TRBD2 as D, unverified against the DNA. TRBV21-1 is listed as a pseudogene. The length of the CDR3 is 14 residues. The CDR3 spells CASSNPDCQETQYF. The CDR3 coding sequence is TGTGCCAGCAGCAACCCGGACTGCCAAGAGACCCAGTACTTC.

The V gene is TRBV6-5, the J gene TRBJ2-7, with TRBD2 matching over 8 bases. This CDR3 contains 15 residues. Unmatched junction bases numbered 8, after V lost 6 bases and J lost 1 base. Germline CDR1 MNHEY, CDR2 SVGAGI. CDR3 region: CASRAGGLNSYEQYF. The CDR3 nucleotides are TGTGCCAGCAGGGCGGGAGGTCTTAATTCCTACGAGCAGTACTTC.

This CDR3 reads CASRLLSGPNTGELFF. Written as DNA, the CDR3 is TGTGCCAGCAGGCTCCTTAGCGGGCCGAACACCGGGGAGCTGTTTTTT. The gene calls are TRBV27 and TRBJ2-2, with 7 bases that match TRBD2. The CDR3 runs 16 residues. With 6 bases clipped from V and 0 bases from J, the junction kept 7 bases outside the gene matches. Germline CDR1 reads MNHEY; CDR2 reads SMNVEV (reference sequence).

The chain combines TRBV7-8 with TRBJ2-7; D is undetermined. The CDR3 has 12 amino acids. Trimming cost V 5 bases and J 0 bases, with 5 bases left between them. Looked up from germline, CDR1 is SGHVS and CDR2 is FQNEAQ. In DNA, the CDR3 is TGTGCCAGCAGCCCGGGCTCCTACGAGCAGTACTTC. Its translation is CASSPGSYEQYF. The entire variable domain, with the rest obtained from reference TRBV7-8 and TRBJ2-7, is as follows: GAGVSQSPRYKVAKRGQDVALRCDPISGHVSLFWYQQALGQGPEFLTYFQNEAQLDKSGLPSDRFFAERPEGSVSTLKIQRTQQEDSAVYLCASSPGSYEQYFGPGTRLTVT.

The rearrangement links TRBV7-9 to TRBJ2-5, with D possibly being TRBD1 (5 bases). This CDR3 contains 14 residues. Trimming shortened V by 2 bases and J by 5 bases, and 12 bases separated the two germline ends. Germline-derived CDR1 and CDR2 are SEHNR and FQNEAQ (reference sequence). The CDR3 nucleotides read TGTGCCAGCAGCTTAACAGGCCAATCGGAGACCCAGTACTTC. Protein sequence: CASSLTGQSETQYF.

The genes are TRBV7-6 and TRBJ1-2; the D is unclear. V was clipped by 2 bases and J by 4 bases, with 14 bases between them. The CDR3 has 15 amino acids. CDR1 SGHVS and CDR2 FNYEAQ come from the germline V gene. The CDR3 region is CASSLYDSGGYGYTF. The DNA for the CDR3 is TGTGCCAGCAGCTTATATGATTCCGGCGGCTATGGCTACACCTTC.

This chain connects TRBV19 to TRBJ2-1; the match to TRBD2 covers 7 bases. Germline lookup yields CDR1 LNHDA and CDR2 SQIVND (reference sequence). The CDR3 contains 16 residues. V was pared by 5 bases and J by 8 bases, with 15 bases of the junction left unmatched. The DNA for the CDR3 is TGTGCCAGTAGTCCCGGTCTGTGGGAGGGCCGAGATGAGCAGTTCTTC. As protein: CASSPGLWEGRDEQFF.

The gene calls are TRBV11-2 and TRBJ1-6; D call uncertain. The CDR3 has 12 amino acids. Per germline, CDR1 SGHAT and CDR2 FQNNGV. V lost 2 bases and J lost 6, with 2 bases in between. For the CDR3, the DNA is TGTGCCAGCAGCTTACTTAATTCACCCCTCCACTTT. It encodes CASSLLNSPLHF.

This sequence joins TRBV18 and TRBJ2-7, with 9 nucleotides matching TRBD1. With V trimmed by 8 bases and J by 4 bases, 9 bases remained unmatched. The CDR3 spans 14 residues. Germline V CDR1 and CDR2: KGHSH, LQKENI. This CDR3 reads CASRPGTGSYEQYF. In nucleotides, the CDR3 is TGTGCCAGCCGTCCCGGGACAGGGTCATACGAGCAGTACTTC. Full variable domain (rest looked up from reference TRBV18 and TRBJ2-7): NAGVMQNPRHLVRRRGQEARLRCSPMKGHSHVYWYRQLPEEGLKFMVYLQKENIIDESGMPKERFSAEFPKEGPSILRIQQVVRGDSAAYFCASRPGTGSYEQYFGPGTRLTVT.

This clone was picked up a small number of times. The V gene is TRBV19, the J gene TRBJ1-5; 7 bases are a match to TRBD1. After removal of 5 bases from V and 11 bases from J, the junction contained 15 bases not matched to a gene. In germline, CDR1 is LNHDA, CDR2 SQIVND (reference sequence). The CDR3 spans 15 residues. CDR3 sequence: CASSSPGQIQWAQHF. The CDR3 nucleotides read TGTGCCAGTAGTTCCCCGGGACAGATCCAATGGGCCCAGCATTTT.